The 32 T cell receptor beta chains below were found in one sample sequenced in a study of T-cell memory formation after mild COVID-19. MiXCR, applied by TCRdb to the 5' RACE reads, yields one record per CDR3 protein. In the table there are 400,000 to 500,000 distinct CDR3 sequences, roughly 17% of which are singletons. Sample: PBMCs or a T cell subset sorted from them (not recorded which). The receptors shown here come from a man aged 18 to 35 who had mild COVID-19 (a few samples of this study predate the infection). Cell type and time point are not known.

The rearrangement links TRBV5-1 to TRBJ2-3, with D possibly matching TRBD2 (7 bases). Per germline, CDR1 SGHRS and CDR2 YFSETQ. This CDR3 contains 17 residues. V was cut by 7 bases and J by 5 bases, with 26 bases left in between. CDR3 amino acids: CASGNVEDGGLKDTQYF. In DNA form, the CDR3 reads TGCGCCAGCGGGAATGTCGAGGACGGGGGGCTTAAAGATACGCAGTATTTT. The full variable domain, in which reference TRBV5-1 and TRBJ2-3 provide the parts outside the CDR3, is KAGVTQTPRYLIKTRGQQVTLSCSPISGHRSVSWYQQTPGQGLQFLFEYFSETQRNKGNFPGRFSGRQFSNSRSEMNVSTLELGDSALYLCASGNVEDGGLKDTQYFGPGTRLTVL.

V is TRBV7-2 and J is TRBJ1-2; tentatively, D is TRBD1 (6 bases). The V gene's germline CDR1 is SGHTA and CDR2 FQGNSA. Trimming removed 3 bases at V and 0 bases at J, with 14 bases between. The CDR3 has 16 residues. The CDR3 here is CASSFSRGGPNYGYTF. The CDR3 DNA follows: TGTGCCAGCAGCTTCTCAAGGGGGGGACCTAACTATGGCTACACCTTC.

This chain connects TRBV7-2 to TRBJ2-5; 8 bases align to TRBD2. The CDR3 extends over 15 amino acids. V gave up 8 bases and J gave up 4 bases; unmatched junction bases: 12. Germline V gives CDR1 SGHTA, CDR2 FQGNSA. In DNA, the CDR3 is TGTGCCAGCGTCAGGGTGCGGGGGGCCGGAGAGACCCAGTACTTC. Encoded protein: CASVRVRGAGETQYF.

In the case of this clonotype: Possible read error: a much larger clone is one base away. The rearrangement links TRBV4-2 to TRBJ2-2; TRBD1 might be the D (5 bases). The CDR3 loop spans 14 amino acids. Germline V gene lookup returns CDR1 LGHNA and CDR2 YNFKEQ. The CDR3, as DNA: TGTGCCAGCAGCCAAGGGACATTCACCGTGGAGCTGTTTTTT. Its protein product is CASSQGTFTVELFF.

This chain uses TRBV5-1 with TRBJ2-1; D might be TRBD1 or TRBD2, each matching 6 bases. V shed 0 bases and J shed 10 bases, with 17 bases lying between them. Germline loops: CDR1 SGHRS, CDR2 YFSETQ. This CDR3 is 15 amino acids long. In DNA form, the CDR3 reads TGCGCCAGCAGCTTGGCCTTTGGAGGGGGGACAGAGCAGTTCTTC. As protein: CASSLAFGGGTEQFF.

This clonotype occurred many times. This chain connects TRBV5-1 to TRBJ2-3; D might be TRBD2 (5 bases). Per germline, CDR1 SGHRS and CDR2 YFSETQ. V lost 4 bases and J 1 base, leaving 10 bases between the germline ends. The CDR3 contains 14 residues. CDR3 nucleotide sequence: TGCGCCAGCAGCCCTAGCCATCGCACAGATACGCAGTATTTT. It is translated as CASSPSHRTDTQYF.

This clonotype was counted at least ten times. V usage is TRBV12-3 or TRBV12-4 and J usage is TRBJ2-7; D possibly corresponds to TRBD1 (5 bases). This CDR3 spans 12 amino acids. V was shortened by 3 bases and J by 3 bases, with 6 bases between the two germline ends. The CDR3 loop reads CASSLQGYEQYV. In DNA form, the CDR3 reads TGTGCCAGCAGTTTGCAGGGCTACGAGCAGTACGTC.

This clonotype showed up just a few times. This chain connects TRBV6-5 to TRBJ2-1, with D tentatively TRBD1 (6 bases). Deletions cut 7 bases from V and 8 bases from J, with 9 bases between. The CDR3 runs to 11 residues. Germline V gene data show CDR1 as MNHEY and CDR2 as SVGAGI. The chain's CDR3 is CASTTGHEQFF. The CDR3 DNA follows: TGTGCCAGCACCACAGGGCATGAGCAGTTCTTC.

This chain connects TRBV3-1 to TRBJ2-6; D not certain. This CDR3 has 16 residues. Trimming removed 4 bases from V and 6 bases from J, with 16 bases in between. Germline V gene lookup returns CDR1 LGHDT and CDR2 YNNKEL (reference sequence). The CDR3 region has the DNA TGTGCCAGCAGCCTTCTCGGGCAGGCTGTGGCCAACGTCCTGACTTTC. It specifies CASSLLGQAVANVLTF.

The rearrangement joins TRBV5-6 to TRBJ2-6, with D maybe TRBD2 (5 bases). Looked up from germline, CDR1 is SGHDT and CDR2 is YYEEEE. The CDR3 is 18 amino acids. Trimming pared 3 bases from V and 2 bases from J, leaving 18 bases between. In nucleotides, the CDR3 is TGTGCCAGCAGCTCGTCCGGAAGGCTAGCTGCTGGGGCCAACGTCCTGACTTTC. Amino acids: CASSSSGRLAAGANVLTF. Drawing the rest from reference TRBV5-6 and TRBJ2-6, the complete variable domain is DAGVTQSPTHLIKTRGQQVTLRCSPKSGHDTVSWYQQALGQGPQFIFQYYEEEERQRGNFPDRFSGHQFPNYSSELNVNALLLGDSALYLCASSSSGRLAAGANVLTFGAGSRLTVL.

This clonotype was seen many times. The rearrangement joins TRBV7-9 to TRBJ2-7, with 8 positions matching TRBD1. The CDR3 covers 13 residues. With 5 bases clipped from V and 2 bases from J, the junction kept 2 bases outside the gene matches. CDR1 and CDR2 (germline): SEHNR, FQNEAQ (reference sequence). CDR3 sequence reads: CASSQDRAYEQYF. DNA of the CDR3: TGTGCCAGCAGCCAGGACAGGGCCTACGAGCAGTACTTC.

The chain recombines TRBV7-9 with TRBJ2-7; 9 bases align to TRBD2. The V gene end was trimmed by 8 bases and the J gene end by 3 bases; junction bases not matched to a gene: 11. The CDR3 loop spans 15 amino acids. Looked up from germline, CDR1 is SEHNR and CDR2 is FQNEAQ (reference sequence). The CDR3 here is CASGVAGAEDYEQYF. CDR3 sequence (DNA): TGTGCCAGCGGGGTAGCGGGGGCAGAGGACTACGAGCAGTACTTC. Full variable domain (missing parts from reference TRBV7-9 and TRBJ2-7): DTGVSQNPRHKITKRGQNVTFRCDPISEHNRLYWYRQTLGQGPEFLTYFQNEAQLEKSRLLSDRFSAERPKGSFSTLEIQRTEQGDSAMYLCASGVAGAEDYEQYFGPGTRLTVT.

The chain has TRBV21-1 and TRBJ1-2. TRBV21-1 has pseudogene status. CDR3 length: 10 residues. CDR3 residues: CASSKVGYTF. As DNA, the CDR3 is TGTGCCAGCAGCAAAGTTGGCTACACCTTC.

The chain recombines TRBV29-1 with TRBJ1-5; maybe TRBD1 (6 bases). Germline values: CDR1 SQVTM, CDR2 ANQGSEA. V was shortened by 3 bases and J by 7 bases, with 10 bases between the two germline ends. There are 12 residues in the CDR3. CDR3 in amino acids: CSVEARGQPQHF. The CDR3 DNA reads TGCAGCGTTGAGGCCAGGGGCCAGCCCCAGCATTTT.

In its sample, this clonotype was seen a few times. The genes are TRBV4-3 and TRBJ1-2, with D unresolved. Trimming shortened V by 0 bases and J by 5 bases, and 10 bases separated the two germline ends. The CDR3 covers 14 residues. Germline CDR1 is LGHNA and CDR2 is YSLEER. CDR3 DNA: TGCGCCAGCAGCCAAGATGAAAGGATTTATGGCTACACCTTC. Protein product: CASSQDERIYGYTF.

This rearrangement joins TRBV12-3 or TRBV12-4 to TRBJ2-1; D gene unclear. The CDR3 has 14 amino acids. V was trimmed by 3 bases and J by 4 bases, leaving 10 bases between them. The CDR3 nucleotides read TGTGCCAGCAGTTTCGCCCAAGGTTACAATGAGCAGTTCTTC. Translating gives CASSFAQGYNEQFF.

V and J are TRBV5-1 and TRBJ2-6, with TRBD1 matching 7 bases. This CDR3 is built from 15 residues. CDR1 is SGHRS, CDR2 YFSETQ, per germline. With V trimmed by 4 bases and J by 2 bases, 3 bases remained unmatched. The CDR3 DNA sequence: TGCGCCAGCAGCCCACAGGGGCCTGGGGCCAACGTCCTGACTTTC. Translation gives CASSPQGPGANVLTF. The variable domain in full, with the rest retrieved from reference TRBV5-1 and TRBJ2-6, is KAGVTQTPRYLIKTRGQQVTLSCSPISGHRSVSWYQQTPGQGLQFLFEYFSETQRNKGNFPGRFSGRQFSNSRSEMNVSTLELGDSALYLCASSPQGPGANVLTFGAGSRLTVL.

The V gene is TRBV5-1, the J gene TRBJ2-3; the D is unclear. V was shortened by 4 bases and J by 2 bases, with 8 bases between the two germline ends. The CDR3 totals 13 residues. Per germline, CDR1 SGHRS and CDR2 YFSETQ. Here the CDR3 reads CASSAIDTDTQYF. Written as DNA, the CDR3 is TGCGCCAGCAGCGCCATAGACACAGATACGCAGTATTTT.

This clonotype was observed a handful of times. The chain couples TRBV7-6 to TRBJ1-4, with TRBD1 as a possible D gene (6 bases). Germline CDR1 reads SGHVS; CDR2 reads FNYEAQ. V gave up 4 bases and J gave up 6 bases, with 12 bases separating them. The CDR3 spans 14 residues. CDR3 amino acids: CASSSVQGDEKLFF. As DNA, the CDR3 is TGTGCCAGCAGCTCCGTACAGGGTGATGAAAAACTGTTTTTT.

The rearrangement joins TRBV6-2 or TRBV6-3 to TRBJ2-7; 10 positions agree with TRBD1. Per the germline V gene, CDR1 is MNHEY and CDR2 is SVGEGT. The CDR3 has 13 residues. The V gene end was trimmed by 7 bases and the J gene end by 5 bases; junction bases not matched to a gene: 5. DNA of the CDR3: TGTGCCAGCATCCGGGACAGGGGCAACGAGCAGTACTTC. Its protein is CASIRDRGNEQYF.

This clonotype has a handful of counts. V and J are TRBV5-5 and TRBJ1-1; the D gene is possibly TRBD1 (5 bases). This CDR3 has 14 residues. Per germline, CDR1 SGHKS and CDR2 YYEKEE (reference sequence). V was clipped by 7 bases and J by 5 bases, with 18 bases between them. This CDR3 reads CASHRGAPVTEAFF. CDR3 DNA sequence: TGTGCCAGCCATAGAGGGGCGCCCGTGACTGAAGCTTTCTTT.

This rearrangement joins TRBV4-1 to TRBJ2-7; 8 bases are shared with TRBD2. Germline V CDR1 and CDR2: MGHRA, YSYEKL. V lost 0 bases, J lost 6 bases, and 1 base stayed unmatched. This CDR3 comprises 13 residues. CDR3 sequence: CASSQEREGEQYF. Written as DNA, the CDR3 is TGCGCCAGCAGCCAAGAACGGGAGGGCGAGCAGTACTTC.

This chain uses TRBV19 with TRBJ2-1; TRBD1 might be the D (6 bases). The CDR3 extends over 15 amino acids. The ends were cut back, 5 bases at V and 2 bases at J, with 13 bases in the middle. The germline V gene encodes CDR1 LNHDA and CDR2 SQIVND (reference sequence). DNA for the CDR3: TGTGCCAGTAGTGGGGGCAGGATGCCCTACAATGAGCAGTTCTTC. Translated: CASSGGRMPYNEQFF.

This clonotype came up a few times. The chain is built from TRBV12-3 or TRBV12-4 and TRBJ2-3, with TRBD2 matching 7 bases. The CDR3 runs to 14 residues. The junction had 8 bases not matched to a gene; V was cut back by 7 bases and J by 4 bases. In DNA, the CDR3 is TGTGCCAGCACCCCCGGGGGGAGGCCAGATACGCAGTATTTT. Translating gives CASTPGGRPDTQYF.

In this sample, this clonotype turned up a few times. The CDR3 region has the DNA TGTGCCATCAGTGAGTCCAGCACTGAAGCTTTCTTT. It codes for CAISESSTEAFF. The V and J genes are TRBV10-3 and TRBJ1-1; D not resolved. CDR1 ENHRY and CDR2 SYGVKD come from the germline V gene. V lost 0 bases to trimming and J lost 4 bases, with 3 bases between them. The CDR3 covers 12 residues.

This clonotype was found many times. This sequence joins TRBV12-3 or TRBV12-4 and TRBJ1-1; D unclear. The V end lost 3 bases, the J end lost 1 base, and 6 bases lay between the germline ends. The CDR3 is 13 amino acids. Written as DNA, the CDR3 is TGTGCCAGCAGTTTCGCCGGGAACACTGAAGCTTTCTTT. Protein sequence: CASSFAGNTEAFF.

The chain recombines TRBV7-8 with TRBJ1-5; D possibly corresponds to TRBD1 (5 bases). Germline-derived CDR1 and CDR2 are SGHVS and FQNEAQ. Trimming pared 2 bases from V and 4 bases from J, leaving 15 bases between. The CDR3 runs 16 residues. The CDR3 here is CASSLMTGRENQPQHF. The CDR3 DNA sequence: TGTGCCAGCAGCTTAATGACGGGACGAGAGAATCAGCCCCAGCATTTT.

This clonotype has a count of ten or more. This chain connects TRBV7-7 to TRBJ2-2; D gene unclear. Trimming took 5 bases from V and 5 from J, leaving 12 bases between them. The CDR3 has 14 residues. In germline, CDR1 is SSHAT, CDR2 FNYEAQ (reference sequence). Here the CDR3 DNA reads TGTGCCAGCAGCCCCAGCAGCGCAACCGGGGAGCTGTTTTTT. It specifies CASSPSSATGELFF.

This clonotype was detected a few times. The CDR3 loop is CASGGGMYEQYF. CDR3 in DNA: TGTGCTAGTGGTGGCGGGATGTACGAGCAGTACTTC. This sequence joins TRBV12-5 and TRBJ2-7; possible D gene TRBD2, 6 bases. Germline loops: CDR1 LGHNT, CDR2 FRNRAP. V was cut by 5 bases and J by 4 bases, with 9 bases left in between. The CDR3 runs to 12 residues.

This chain joins TRBV6-2 or TRBV6-3 and TRBJ2-2, with D unclear. The V end lost 7 bases, the J end lost 0 bases, and 9 bases lay between the germline ends. This CDR3 contains 14 residues. Per the germline V gene, CDR1 is MNHEY and CDR2 is SVGEGT. The CDR3 protein is CASTPEPNTGELFF. The CDR3 nucleotides are TGTGCCAGCACACCGGAGCCGAACACCGGGGAGCTGTTTTTT.

V is TRBV20-1 and J is TRBJ1-1; D perhaps matches TRBD1 (5 bases). The CDR3 consists of 11 residues. In germline, CDR1 is DFQATT, CDR2 SNEGSKA (reference sequence). Here the CDR3 reads CSAEGFGEAFF. CDR3 coding DNA: TGCAGCGCGGAGGGGTTTGGTGAAGCTTTCTTT.

The gene calls are TRBV29-1 and TRBJ2-1; tentatively, D is TRBD2 (6 bases). The germline CDR1 and CDR2 sequences are SQVTM and ANQGSEA. CDR3 length: 14 amino acids. V lost 6 bases, J lost 7 bases, and 19 bases lay in between. This CDR3 is CSVGVVGGGNEQFF. The CDR3 bases are TGCAGCGTCGGGGTTGTGGGGGGAGGAAATGAGCAGTTCTTC.